A single sample is the source of the 6 T cell receptor beta chains below, sequenced in a study of cytomegalovirus exposure and HLA in healthy donors. The PCR ran on 60 Vbeta and 13 Jbeta primers. Profiling relied on immunoSEQ multiplex PCR, and the TCRdb table lists in-frame clones only, not all of them. The data contain approximately 260,000 clones, about 93% of them singletons. The sample comprised PBMCs. Receptors were obtained from a girl aged 2-9 years in good health and CMV-seronegative.

The chain carries TRBV29-1 and TRBJ1-1; TRBD1 is a possible D gene (6 bases). The CDR3 is made up of 10 amino acids. Germline values: CDR1 SQVTM, CDR2 ANQGSEA. V was clipped by 6 bases and J by 4 bases, with 6 bases between them. The CDR3 spells CSVQGTEAFF. CDR3 sequence (DNA): TGCAGCGTACAGGGCACTGAAGCTTTCTTT. The full variable domain, rest sourced from reference TRBV29-1 and TRBJ1-1, is SAVISQKPSRDICQRGTSLTIQCQVDSQVTMMFWYRQQPGQSLTLIATANQGSEATYESGFVIDKFPISRPNLTFSTLTVSNMSPEDSSIYLCSVQGTEAFFGQGTRLTVV.

The chain uses TRBV12-5 and TRBJ2-1, with 7 nucleotides matching TRBD1. The CDR3 is 14 amino acids. Germline CDR1 and CDR2: LGHNT and FRNRAP. V was clipped by 3 bases and J by 10 bases; unmatched bases: 9. The CDR3 coding sequence is TGTGCTAGTGGTTTATCGGCGGACAGGAACGAGCAGTTCTTC. Residues: CASGLSADRNEQFF.

The rearrangement links TRBV19 to TRBJ1-2; 9 nucleotides match TRBD1. Germline V gene sequence: CDR1 LNHDA, CDR2 SQIVND (reference sequence). Germline trimming cut 1 base from V and 3 bases from J; bases unmatched to any gene: 3. This CDR3 is built from 15 residues. CDR3: CASSIVGQGYYGYTF. The DNA of the CDR3 is TGTGCCAGTAGTATAGTGGGACAGGGTTACTATGGCTACACCTTC.

This clone has only one observation. The rearrangement links TRBV10-3 to TRBJ1-1; 8 bases are shared with TRBD1. This CDR3 has 14 amino acids. The V segment lost 6 bases and the J segment 1 base; nucleotides outside the gene matches: 4. Germline loops: CDR1 ENHRY, CDR2 SYGVKD. The CDR3 DNA sequence: TGTGCCATCAGCGACAGGGGTTCGAACACTGAAGCTTTCTTT. The encoded protein is CAISDRGSNTEAFF.

This chain uses TRBV21-1 with TRBJ1-1. TRBV21-1 is termed a pseudogene. The CDR3 spans 14 residues. In DNA, the CDR3 is TGTGCCAGCAGCAGCCACGGAGGTGACACTGAAGCTTTCTTT. Residues: CASSSHGGDTEAFF.

The V call is TRBV7-7, the J call TRBJ2-1, with 10 bases fitting TRBD2. CDR3 size: 15 residues. V gave up 5 bases and J gave up 5 bases; unmatched junction bases: 6. Germline CDR1 SSHAT, CDR2 FNYEAQ (reference sequence). The CDR3 loop reads CASSNGLAEHNEQFF. The CDR3 DNA sequence: TGTGCCAGCAGCAACGGACTAGCGGAGCACAATGAGCAGTTCTTC.